This T cell receptor (beta chain) was obtained from a study of T cell responses to AZD1222 COVID-19 vaccine. Profiled with immunoSEQ multiplex PCR; TCRdb holds only in-frame clones, not every one. This sample has 110,000 or so clones, with around 89% found just once. The CDR3 totals 14 residues. V was cut by 3 bases and J by 4 bases, with 9 bases left in between. Germline CDR1 MGHDK, CDR2 SYGVNS. The chain combines TRBV25-1 with TRBJ1-4; D gene unclear. The TCR originated in an adult who received the AZD1222 COVID-19 vaccine. Sequenced here: peripheral blood, sampled 28 days after the second AZD1222 dose. The CDR3 DNA reads TGTGCCAGCAGTGACGTCCAGTATAATGAAAAACTGTTTTTT. It translates to CASSDVQYNEKLFF. The full variable domain, its missing parts supplied by reference TRBV25-1 and TRBJ1-4, is EADIYQTPRYLVIGTGKKITLECSQTMGHDKMYWYQQDPGMELHLIHYSYGVNSTEKGDLSSESTVSRIRTEHFPLTLESARPSHTSQYLCASSDVQYNEKLFFGSGTQLSVL.